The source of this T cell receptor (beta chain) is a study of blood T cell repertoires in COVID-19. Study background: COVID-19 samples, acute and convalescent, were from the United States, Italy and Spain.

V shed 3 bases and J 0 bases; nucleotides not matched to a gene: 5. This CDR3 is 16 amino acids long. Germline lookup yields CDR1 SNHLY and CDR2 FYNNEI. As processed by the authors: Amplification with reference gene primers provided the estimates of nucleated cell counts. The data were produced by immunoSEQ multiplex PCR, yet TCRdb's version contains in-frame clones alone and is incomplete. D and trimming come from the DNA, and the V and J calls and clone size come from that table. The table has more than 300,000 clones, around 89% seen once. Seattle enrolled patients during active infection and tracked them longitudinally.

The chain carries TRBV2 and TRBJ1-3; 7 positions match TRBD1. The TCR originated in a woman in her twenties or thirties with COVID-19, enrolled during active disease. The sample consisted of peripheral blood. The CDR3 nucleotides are TGTGCCAGCAGTGAGCGAGGGACAGTCTCTGGAAACACCATATATTTT. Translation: CASSERGTVSGNTIYF.